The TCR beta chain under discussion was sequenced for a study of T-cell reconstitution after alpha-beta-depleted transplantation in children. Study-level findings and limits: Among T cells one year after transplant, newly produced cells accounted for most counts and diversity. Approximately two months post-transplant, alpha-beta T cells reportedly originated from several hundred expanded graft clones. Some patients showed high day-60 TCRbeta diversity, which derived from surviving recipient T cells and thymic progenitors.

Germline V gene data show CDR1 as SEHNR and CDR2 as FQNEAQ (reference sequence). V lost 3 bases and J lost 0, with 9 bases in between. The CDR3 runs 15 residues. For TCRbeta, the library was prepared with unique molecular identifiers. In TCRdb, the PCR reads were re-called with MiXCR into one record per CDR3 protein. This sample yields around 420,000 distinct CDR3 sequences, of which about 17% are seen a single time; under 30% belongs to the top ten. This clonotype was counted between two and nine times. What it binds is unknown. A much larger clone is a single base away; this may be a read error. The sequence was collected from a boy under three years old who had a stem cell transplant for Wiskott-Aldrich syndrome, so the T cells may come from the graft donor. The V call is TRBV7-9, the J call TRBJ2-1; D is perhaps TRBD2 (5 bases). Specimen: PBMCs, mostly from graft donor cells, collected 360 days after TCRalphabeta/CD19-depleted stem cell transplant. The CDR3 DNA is TGTGCCAGCAGCTTTAGCGAGAGCTCCTACAATGAGCAGTTCTTC. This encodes CASSFSESSYNEQFF.